This T cell receptor beta chain came from a study of shared clonotypes between healthy human individuals. TCRdb's copy holds only in-frame clones and misses some; the assay was immunoSEQ multiplex PCR. The table records hundreds of thousands of clones, approximately 96% of them present only once. CDR1 SGHTA and CDR2 FQGNSA come from the germline V gene. This CDR3 comprises 15 residues. J lost 5 bases, V lost 5 bases, and 10 bases had no gene match. It was CD45RO-negative cells, positively selected for CCR7, that made up naive CD8 cells, with terminally differentiated effector memory CD45RA+ cells excluded.

The genes are TRBV7-2 and TRBJ2-7; TRBD2 aligns across 9 bases. Sequenced sample: naive CD8+ T cells sorted from blood. The sequence was obtained from a man aged 25 to 45 in good health. Written as DNA, the CDR3 is TGTGCCAGCAGCCCGAATCTAGCGGGGAGCCACGAGCAGTACTTC. Translating it yields CASSPNLAGSHEQYF. Full variable domain (remainder filled in from reference TRBV7-2 and TRBJ2-7): GAGVSQSPSNKVTEKGKDVELRCDPISGHTALYWYRQSLGQGLEFLIYFQGNSAPDKSGLPSDRFSAERTGGSVSTLTIQRTQQEDSAVYLCASSPNLAGSHEQYFGPGTRLTVT.